Below are 22 T cell receptor beta chains sequenced from a single sample in a study of cytomegalovirus exposure and HLA in healthy donors. The PCR was carried out with 60 Vbeta primers and 13 Jbeta primers. The data were produced by immunoSEQ multiplex PCR, yet TCRdb's version contains in-frame clones alone and is incomplete. This sample has 200,000 to 250,000 clones, with approximately 83% found just once. Sequencing input: PBMCs. Receptor source: a woman in her fifties or sixties in good health and CMV-seropositive.

This clone has only a few counts. This chain connects TRBV7-6 to TRBJ2-1; 11 nucleotides agree with TRBD2. J was trimmed by 5 bases and V by 1 base; bases with no gene match: 7. The CDR3 length is 17 residues. Per germline, CDR1 SGHVS and CDR2 FNYEAQ. CDR3 DNA: TGTGCCAGCAGCTTAGGTATCCTAGCGGGGGGAAACAATGAGCAGTTCTTC. This codes for CASSLGILAGGNNEQFF.

This clone was seen at least ten times. At one boundary the junction diverges from the germline segment, which might be a read error. The V gene is TRBV10-1, the J gene TRBJ1-4; tentative D call: TRBD1 (5 bases). CDR3 size: 12 residues. Germline CDR1 reads WNHNN; CDR2 reads SYGVQD (reference sequence). The CDR3 region is CASSESSDGGDF. The CDR3 DNA follows: TGCGCCAGCAGTGAGTCCTCCGACGGAGGGGATTTT.

The V and J genes are TRBV28 and TRBJ1-4; 7 bases fit TRBD1. The germline CDR1 and CDR2 sequences are MDHEN and SYDVKM. V shed 6 bases and J 3 bases; nucleotides not matched to a gene: 7. This CDR3 has 15 amino acids. CDR3 region: CASSFPTGSNEKLFF. In nucleotides, the CDR3 is TGTGCCAGCAGCTTTCCGACAGGGTCTAATGAAAAACTGTTTTTT.

The V call is TRBV2, the J call TRBJ1-5, with 7 bases aligning to TRBD1. This CDR3 region has 16 residues. Germline CDR1 SNHLY, CDR2 FYNNEI. With V trimmed by 6 bases and J by 2 bases, 10 bases remained unmatched. The chain's CDR3 is CASSQLTGWGNQPQHF. Written as DNA, the CDR3 is TGTGCCAGCAGCCAATTGACAGGGTGGGGCAATCAGCCCCAGCATTTT.

J is TRBJ2-3 and V is TRBV27, with TRBD2 matching 8 bases. The CDR3 loop spans 17 amino acids. Germline V gives CDR1 MNHEY, CDR2 SMNVEV (reference sequence). Losses at the gene ends were 2 bases for V and 5 bases for J; bases not matched to a gene: 12. The CDR3 loop is CASSLIPAGDPRDTQYF. DNA of the CDR3: TGTGCCAGCAGTTTAATACCAGCGGGGGACCCGCGAGATACGCAGTATTTT.

The rearrangement joins TRBV27 to TRBJ1-2; D is unclear. The germline gives CDR1 MNHEY, CDR2 SMNVEV (reference sequence). CDR3 size: 13 residues. V lost 5 bases and J lost 4, with 11 bases in between. The CDR3 DNA follows: TGTGCCAGCAGTGCCCAACCGAGCTATGGCTACACCTTC. This sequence encodes CASSAQPSYGYTF.

This clone showed up just a few times. The rearrangement links TRBV6-1 to TRBJ2-7; 9 bases fit TRBD1. CDR3 length: 15 residues. The germline CDR1 and CDR2 sequences are MNHNS and SASEGT. Trimming removed 4 bases from V and 5 bases from J; junction bases left unmatched: 9. DNA for the CDR3: TGTGCCAGCAGTGTCCGAACAGGGGGCGCGGACGAGCAGTACTTC. Encoded protein: CASSVRTGGADEQYF.

The chain carries TRBV15 and TRBJ2-6; perhaps TRBD2 as D (6 bases). The germline V and J ends were trimmed by 0 bases and 4 bases, with 13 bases remaining between them. CDR3 length: 17 amino acids. Germline V lookup: CDR1 LNHNV, CDR2 YYDKDF (reference sequence). The CDR3 here is CATSRDMMRDGANVLTF. The DNA for the CDR3 is TGTGCCACCAGCAGAGATATGATGCGGGACGGGGCCAACGTCCTGACTTTC.

The chain links TRBV6-5 to TRBJ1-1; 7 positions match TRBD1. Germline trimming cut 5 bases from V and 1 base from J; bases unmatched to any gene: 7. The CDR3 consists of 15 residues. The germline V gene has CDR1 MNHEY and CDR2 SVGAGI. CDR3 loop: CASSPRTGPNTEAFF. The DNA of the CDR3 is TGTGCCAGCAGTCCCAGGACAGGCCCGAACACTGAAGCTTTCTTT.

The chain has TRBV7-9 and TRBJ1-1; TRBD1 matches 7 bases. V lost 5 bases, J lost 4 bases, and 7 bases stayed unmatched. The length of the CDR3 is 14 residues. CDR1 SEHNR and CDR2 FQNEAQ come from the germline V gene (reference sequence). The CDR3 DNA is TGTGCCAGCAGCCCTCGACAGGGCCCCACTGAAGCTTTCTTT. It codes for CASSPRQGPTEAFF.

The rearrangement joins TRBV19 to TRBJ1-1, with 8 nucleotides matching TRBD1. The CDR3 totals 14 residues. The junction had 9 bases not matched to a gene; V was cut back by 7 bases and J by 5 bases. Looked up from germline, CDR1 is LNHDA and CDR2 is SQIVND (reference sequence). The CDR3 loop reads CASTPDREWTEAFF. The CDR3, as DNA: TGTGCCAGTACCCCGGACAGGGAGTGGACTGAAGCTTTCTTT.

This sequence joins TRBV9 and TRBJ2-5; D is possibly TRBD2 (5 bases). Trimming took 3 bases from V and 3 from J, leaving 12 bases between them. Germline values: CDR1 SGDLS, CDR2 YYNGEE. The CDR3 has 14 residues. CDR3 coding DNA: TGTGCCAGCAGCGGCTCAATCGGGGAAGAGACCCAGTACTTC. It translates to CASSGSIGEETQYF.

This rearrangement joins TRBV28 to TRBJ2-2; 7 bases are shared with TRBD2. The CDR3 has 17 residues. The germline CDR1 and CDR2 sequences are MDHEN and SYDVKM. Trimming at V came to 3 bases and at J to 3 bases, leaving 10 bases not matched to a gene. CDR3 in DNA: TGTGCCAGCAGTTTGCAGGCGGGGGTTATGGACACCGGGGAGCTGTTTTTT. Amino acid sequence: CASSLQAGVMDTGELFF.

The gene calls are TRBV12-5 and TRBJ1-1, with D possibly TRBD1 on 6 matching bases. V was trimmed by 9 bases and J by 6 bases, leaving 20 bases between them. The CDR3 sequence is 14 residues long. The germline V gene has CDR1 LGHNT and CDR2 FRNRAP. DNA of the CDR3: TGTGCTAGCTGCTCCGGGACACTGTGCCCTGAAGCTTTCTTT. This encodes CASCSGTLCPEAFF.

This chain links TRBV7-2 with TRBJ1-6, with TRBD1 identical over 11 bases. Germline V gene lookup returns CDR1 SGHTA and CDR2 FQGNSA. CDR3 length equals 17 residues. With 5 bases clipped from V and 0 bases from J, the junction kept 3 bases outside the gene matches. The CDR3 protein is CASSRDRGSSYNSPLHF. CDR3 bases: TGTGCCAGCAGCCGGGACAGGGGGAGCTCCTATAATTCACCCCTCCACTTT.

The chain combines TRBV7-2 with TRBJ1-1, with D possibly matching TRBD1 (5 bases). CDR1 is SGHTA and CDR2 is FQGNSA in the germline V gene. Trimming took off 1 base at V and 13 bases at J, with 16 bases between the two ends. CDR3 length equals 13 residues. CDR3 nucleotides: TGTGCCAGCAGCTTAGTTGAAAAGGGGTGGGGTTTCTTT. Protein sequence: CASSLVEKGWGFF.

The V gene is TRBV7-9, the J gene TRBJ1-2; D is unclear. V was clipped by 5 bases and J by 0 bases, with 10 bases between them. The CDR3 totals 14 residues. CDR1 SEHNR and CDR2 FQNEAQ come from the germline V gene (reference sequence). The CDR3 protein is CASSPALANYGYTF. The CDR3 DNA reads as TGTGCCAGCAGCCCCGCCTTAGCTAACTATGGCTACACCTTC.

This sequence joins TRBV6-6 and TRBJ2-5; a possible D gene is TRBD1 (6 bases). Trimming stripped 6 bases from V and 3 bases from J, with 8 bases between. Per the germline V gene, CDR1 is MNHNY and CDR2 is SVGAGI (reference sequence). CDR3 length equals 12 residues. The CDR3 nucleotides are TGTGCCAGCAGCCGGACAGAAGAGACCCAGTACTTC. Translated: CASSRTEETQYF.

The chain carries TRBV7-2 and TRBJ1-2, with D unclear. The CDR3 runs to 12 residues. V lost 1 base and J 5 bases, leaving 5 bases between the germline ends. In germline, CDR1 is SGHTA, CDR2 FQGNSA. The CDR3 region is CASSLERYGYTF. CDR3 nucleotides: TGTGCCAGCAGCTTAGAGCGGTATGGCTACACCTTC.

The chain has TRBV18 and TRBJ2-3; D is ambiguous. The germline V gene encodes CDR1 KGHSH and CDR2 LQKENI. CDR3 size: 15 residues. With 3 bases removed from V and 5 bases from J, the gap between germline ends came to 15 bases. The CDR3 reads CASSPLFEDEDTQYF. CDR3 nucleotides: TGTGCCAGCTCACCCCTATTTGAAGATGAAGATACGCAGTATTTT.

V is TRBV11-3 and J is TRBJ2-7; TRBD1 aligns across 7 bases. V lost 6 bases, J lost 6 bases, and 8 bases stayed unmatched. Germline CDR1 and CDR2: SGHNT and YENEEA. CDR3 length: 13 residues. CDR3 loop: CASRRQGCGEQYF. In DNA form, the CDR3 reads TGTGCCAGCAGGAGACAGGGTTGCGGCGAGCAGTACTTC.

The chain employs TRBV30 and TRBJ1-6; tentatively, D is TRBD1 (5 bases). Germline values: CDR1 GTSNPN, CDR2 SVGIG (reference sequence). The CDR3 consists of 14 residues. Trimming took 3 bases from V and 7 from J, leaving 13 bases between them. The CDR3 bases are TGTGCCTGGAGCAACGGACGGGGGAATTCACCCCTCCACTTT. It encodes CAWSNGRGNSPLHF.